This TCR beta chain derives from a study of blood T cell repertoires in COVID-19 (dated by TCRdb to 2018 to 2020). With regard to the full study: Collaborator samples came from the United States, Italy and Spain and covered acute and convalescent phases of COVID-19. The samples were drawn from the first 160 participants of the ongoing ImmuneRACE study and from 1,200 or so subjects provided by 6 global collaborators. The repertoires were released in a freely available public database intended as a resource for research on the immune response to SARS-CoV-2. Where available, HLA class I and class II types were taken from metadata supplied by the sample provider and were not determined by assay-based typing. The prospective study material was composed of cDNA or gDNA derived from T cells, B-cell-depleted T cells, or PBMCs. Deeply sampled blood TCRbeta repertoires from subjects exposed to, actively infected with, or recovered from COVID-19 were included in the dataset. A de-identified subject ID, COVID-19 status, age in years and sex were almost always included in the sample metadata.

Whole blood was collected in K2EDTA tubes by collaborating institutions according to the institutions' own protocols. For TCRbeta analysis, collaborators shipped samples as frozen whole blood, isolated PBMCs, or DNA extracted from either of those sample types. TCRbeta CDR3 regions were amplified from genomic DNA by means of the immunoSEQ Assay, a bias-controlled multiplex PCR. For the original study's pipeline: Within the assay, amplification of reference gene primers was used to estimate how many nucleated cells each sample contained. To quantify the absolute abundance of each unique TCRbeta CDR3 rearrangement, sequence reads were collapsed and filtered. For each sample, productive Simpson clonality was calculated as the square root of Simpson's diversity index over productive rearrangements. TCRdb stores this immuneACCESS table with in-frame sequences only. Part of the clones is absent; in the studies checked, under half of the shortfall reflects unresolved V genes, and no reason is known for the rest. V, J and clone size are those of that table, while D and trimming were read from the DNA. The sample includes some 38,000 clones, with around 85% observed a single time. The leading ten clones occupy around 45% of the sample.

General findings and caveats noted by the study authors: How much clinical and demographic metadata was included differed by source and by participant, and the metadata was provided uncurated.

Comments on this clone: It lacks a known antigen. Per-base quality was not reported, and no clone a single base away is much larger than it.

The receptor's source is a man in his sixties with active or convalescent COVID-19. The sample comprised peripheral blood.

Read as DNA, the sequence is TGTGCCAGCAGTTCCCGGGACAGGGGGCGTTATAATTCACCCCTCCACTTT. This yields the protein CASSSRDRGRYNSPLHF. The sequence is built from TRBV28 and TRBJ1-6, and 12 junction bases match TRBD1. Looking up the germline V gene yields CDR1 MDHEN and CDR2 SYDVKM. Trimming leaves V shorter by 4 bases and J shorter by 4 bases, with the junction holding 5 bases beyond the gene matches. Reading from cysteine to phenylalanine, the CDR3 counts 17 amino acids. The retained sequence is limited to the CDR3, 51 bases, with the frame set at the first base.